These 7 T cell receptor beta chains share one sample of origin, sequenced in a study of blood T cells in healthy people across ages. The authors ran a second PCR of about 7 to 11 cycles using a sample-barcoded 5' primer and a J-beta primer mix. MiXCR was run by TCRdb on the 5' RACE reads, yielding one entry per CDR3 protein. Of 1.8 million or so distinct CDR3 sequences listed, 30% to 40% are singletons. The sample taken for sequencing was blood. All receptors come from a human donor in good health.

This clonotype was found a few times. The junction differs from germline at one of its ends, possibly a read error. The V call is TRBV4-3, the J call TRBJ1-2; D call uncertain. There are 16 residues in the CDR3. CDR1 and CDR2 (germline): LGHNA, YSLEER. CDR3 in DNA: TGCGTCAGCAGCCAAGCCCACCGGGGAGGGTACTATGGCTACACCTTC. The encoded protein is CVSSQAHRGGYYGYTF.

This clonotype was seen only a few times. The genes are TRBV7-9 and TRBJ2-7; D possibly corresponds to TRBD1 (6 bases). V dropped 1 base and J dropped 3 bases, with 10 bases sitting between them. The CDR3 covers 14 residues. Germline values: CDR1 SEHNR, CDR2 FQNEAQ (reference sequence). CDR3 protein: CASSLDEQGYEQYF. In DNA form, the CDR3 reads TGTGCCAGCAGCTTAGACGAACAGGGCTACGAGCAGTACTTC.

The chain is built from TRBV10-3 and TRBJ2-7; TRBD2 is a possible D gene (6 bases). V dropped 0 bases and J dropped 6 bases, with 15 bases sitting between them. Germline V gene lookup returns CDR1 ENHRY and CDR2 SYGVKD. The CDR3 consists of 15 residues. CDR3 loop: CAISESRGIEREQYF. The CDR3 bases are TGTGCCATCAGTGAGTCGCGGGGTATTGAACGCGAGCAGTACTTC.

This sequence joins TRBV7-8 and TRBJ2-1; D is undetermined. Between the trimmed V and J ends, which lost 0 bases and 8 bases, there was a span of 8 bases. The germline V gene encodes CDR1 SGHVS and CDR2 FQNEAQ. The CDR3 has 13 amino acids. The CDR3 region is CASSLAETYEQFF. CDR3 DNA: TGTGCCAGCAGCTTAGCCGAGACCTATGAGCAGTTCTTC.

The V and J genes are TRBV3-1 and TRBJ2-5; 7 nucleotides line up with TRBD2. Germline CDR1 and CDR2: LGHDT and YNNKEL (reference sequence). V trimming: 4 bases; J trimming: 3 bases; junction bases outside the gene matches: 5. CDR3 size: 14 residues. The CDR3 region is CASSLREAEETQYF. The CDR3, as DNA: TGTGCCAGCAGCCTCCGGGAGGCCGAAGAGACCCAGTACTTC.

The genes are TRBV7-3 and TRBJ1-1; D not resolved. Germline V gives CDR1 SGHTA, CDR2 FQGTGA. V was shortened by 2 bases and J by 0 bases, with 10 bases between the two germline ends. The CDR3 spans 15 residues. CDR3 nucleotides: TGTGCCAGCAGCTTAGAAGGACCGCTGAACACTGAAGCTTTCTTT. Translation gives CASSLEGPLNTEAFF.

This chain links TRBV5-1 with TRBJ2-5; TRBD1 matches 7 bases. This CDR3 spans 15 amino acids. Germline CDR1 and CDR2: SGHRS and YFSETQ. Losses at the gene ends were 3 bases for V and 1 base for J; bases not matched to a gene: 6. The CDR3 protein is CASSSRQGSQETQYF. CDR3 in DNA: TGCGCCAGCAGCTCAAGACAGGGCTCCCAAGAGACCCAGTACTTC.